This T cell receptor (beta chain) was sequenced during a study of OX40 agonist ivuxolimab in advanced cancers. Study-wide background: Ivuxolimab is a fully human IgG2 antibody that activates OX40 (CD134).

As regards this clone: Antigen: not known.

TCRdb's copy holds only in-frame clones and misses some; the assay was immunoSEQ multiplex PCR. The sample shows about 99,000 clones, around 95% of them seen only once. Germline V gives CDR1 MNHNS, CDR2 SASEGT. CDR3 length: 15 amino acids. Trimming removed 6 bases from V and 3 bases from J; junction bases left unmatched: 4. Findings of the study overall: By week 6 at 0.1 to 3.0 mg/kg, blood CD4+ and CD8+ T cells had expanded clonally.

The study sampled blood at baseline, cycle 4 day 1, and cycle 7 day 1. The TCR sequence derives from an adult with an advanced solid tumor such as melanoma, head and neck, liver or kidney cancer. The source was CD4+ or CD8+ T cells sorted from blood, collected in a trial of the OX40 agonist ivuxolimab. This chain uses TRBV6-1 with TRBJ2-1; 11 bases map to TRBD1. The CDR3 is CASSAGTGGYNEQFF. CDR3 bases: TGTGCCAGCAGCGCCGGGACAGGGGGCTACAATGAGCAGTTCTTC.